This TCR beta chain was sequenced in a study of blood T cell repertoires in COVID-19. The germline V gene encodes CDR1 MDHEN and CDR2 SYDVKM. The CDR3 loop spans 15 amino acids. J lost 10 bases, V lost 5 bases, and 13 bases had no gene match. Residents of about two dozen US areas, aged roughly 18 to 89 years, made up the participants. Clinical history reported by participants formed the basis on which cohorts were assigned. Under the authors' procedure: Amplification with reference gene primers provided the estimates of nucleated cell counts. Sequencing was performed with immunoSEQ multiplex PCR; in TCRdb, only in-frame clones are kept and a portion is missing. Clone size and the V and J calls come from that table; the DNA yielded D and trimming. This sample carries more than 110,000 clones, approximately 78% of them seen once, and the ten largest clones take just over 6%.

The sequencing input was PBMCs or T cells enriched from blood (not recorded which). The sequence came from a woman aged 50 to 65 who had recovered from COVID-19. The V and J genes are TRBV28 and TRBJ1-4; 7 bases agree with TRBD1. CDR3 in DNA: TGTGCCAGCAGTCGATCCGGGACAGAAGGAGTAAAACTGTTTTTT. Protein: CASSRSGTEGVKLFF.